The present T cell receptor (beta chain) was sequenced within a study of blood T cell repertoires in COVID-19. Study-wide context: In each case, the material was cDNA or gDNA derived from T cells, B-cell-depleted T cells, or PBMCs.

This CDR3 comprises 15 residues. Germline V gene sequence: CDR1 SNHLY, CDR2 FYNNEI. With V trimmed by 6 bases and J by 2 bases, 6 bases remained unmatched. Under the authors' procedure: Reference gene primer amplification yielded estimated nucleated cell counts. The repertoire was sequenced with immunoSEQ multiplex PCR; TCRdb's copy has only in-frame clones and lacks some. V and J calls plus clone size are reproduced from that table; the DNA served to infer D and trimming. The sample has 150,000 to 180,000 clones, about 86% seen once; the top ten hold approximately 30%. The origin of this receptor is a woman aged 60-75 years with acute or convalescent COVID-19. Specimen: peripheral blood. This sequence joins TRBV2 and TRBJ2-1; 8 nucleotides line up with TRBD1. CDR3 region: CASRNGQGTYNEQFF. The CDR3 nucleotides are TGTGCCAGCAGAAACGGACAGGGTACCTACAATGAGCAGTTCTTC.